This entry lists 18 T cell receptor beta chains sequenced from one sample in a study of vaccination and CD4 T cells after COVID-19. Researchers used the Oncomine TCR Beta short-read assay to sequence DNA from cultured CD4+ T cells. TCRdb passed the PCR reads through MiXCR, listing each CDR3 protein once. In the table there are 9,500 to 12,000 distinct CDR3 sequences, about 51% of which are singletons. Treatment described: approximately nine-day PBMC culture with coronavirus spike peptide pools or control peptides (ViraFEST assay). Antigens for these TCRs are unknown. The sequencing sample was made of CD4+ T cells from blood, cultured in vitro. These receptor sequences come from a human donor who had recovered from COVID-19.

The chain has TRBV6-5 and TRBJ2-5, with TRBD2 as a possible D gene (5 bases). The V end was cut by 0 bases, the J end by 4 bases, with 6 bases between. The CDR3 consists of 13 residues. Germline loops: CDR1 MNHEY, CDR2 SVGAGI. CDR3 in amino acids: CASSYSSGETQYF. CDR3 sequence (DNA): TGTGCCAGCAGTTACTCCAGCGGAGAGACCCAGTACTTC.

V is TRBV5-4 and J is TRBJ1-1; D gene ambiguous. Per germline, CDR1 SGHNT and CDR2 YYREEE (reference sequence). CDR3 length: 14 residues. V dropped 1 base and J dropped 3 bases, with 10 bases sitting between them. CDR3 in DNA: TGTGCCAGCAGCTTGTCTGCGGGAGACACTGAAGCTTTCTTT. Translated, it gives CASSLSAGDTEAFF.

The chain recombines TRBV6-2 or TRBV6-3 with TRBJ2-1, with D perhaps given as TRBD1 or TRBD2 (5 bases each). Germline V gives CDR1 MNHEY, CDR2 SVGEGT. V lost 2 bases, J lost 8 bases, and 16 bases lay in between. The CDR3 loop spans 15 amino acids. Written as DNA, the CDR3 is TGTGCCAGCAGTTACGGGACCGGGACCGGGGATGAGCAGTTCTTC. This gives the protein CASSYGTGTGDEQFF.

The V call is TRBV19, the J call TRBJ1-1; D remains ambiguous. In germline, CDR1 is LNHDA, CDR2 SQIVND (reference sequence). The V end was cut by 2 bases, the J end by 2 bases, with 6 bases between. The CDR3 loop spans 13 amino acids. The CDR3 reads CASSITANTEAFF. The CDR3 nucleotides read TGTGCCAGTAGTATAACAGCAAACACTGAAGCTTTCTTT. The variable domain in full, completed from reference TRBV19 and TRBJ1-1, reads DGGITQSPKYLFRKEGQNVTLSCEQNLNHDAMYWYRQDPGQGLRLIYYSQIVNDFQKGDIAEGYSVSREKKESFPLTVTSAQKNPTAFYLCASSITANTEAFFGQGTRLTVV.

This chain links TRBV6-2 or TRBV6-3 with TRBJ2-1, with 11 bases fitting TRBD2. Trimming took 4 bases from V and 1 from J; bases not matched to a gene: 6. The CDR3 is made up of 17 amino acids. Looked up from germline, CDR1 is MNHEY and CDR2 is SVGEGT. The CDR3 DNA follows: TGTGCCAGCAGTTCCCAGCGACTAGCGGGGTCCTACAATGAGCAGTTCTTC. This sequence encodes CASSSQRLAGSYNEQFF.

The rearrangement uses TRBV19 and TRBJ1-2; TRBD1 is a possible D gene (6 bases). This CDR3 has 14 amino acids. Germline-derived CDR1 and CDR2 are LNHDA and SQIVND (reference sequence). V was trimmed by 4 bases and J by 4 bases, leaving 13 bases between them. CDR3 DNA: TGTGCCAGTAGTACACAGGGTAGAGGCTATGGCTACACCTTC. Translating it yields CASSTQGRGYGYTF.

This chain connects TRBV6-1 to TRBJ2-3, with TRBD2 matching 7 bases. CDR1 and CDR2 (germline): MNHNS, SASEGT. With V trimmed by 7 bases and J by 4 bases, 8 bases remained unmatched. This CDR3 comprises 14 residues. The CDR3 is CASTPGRAPDTQYF. The CDR3 DNA is TGTGCCAGCACCCCGGGGAGGGCCCCAGATACGCAGTATTTT.

This chain connects TRBV20-1 to TRBJ1-1, with D perhaps TRBD1 (6 bases). Trimming took off 1 base at V and 5 bases at J, with 11 bases between the two ends. The CDR3 consists of 13 residues. The germline V gene encodes CDR1 DFQATT and CDR2 SNEGSKA (reference sequence). This CDR3 reads CSARVGAKTEAFF. The CDR3, as DNA: TGCAGTGCTAGAGTGGGGGCTAAGACTGAAGCTTTCTTT.

The chain has TRBV28 and TRBJ1-5, with 7 bases aligning to TRBD1. Unmatched junction bases numbered 19, after V lost 6 bases and J lost 5 bases. This CDR3 contains 18 residues. Germline V gene lookup returns CDR1 MDHEN and CDR2 SYDVKM. This CDR3 reads CASRIPGGRGGVHQPQHF. CDR3 coding DNA: TGTGCCAGCAGAATCCCAGGGGGGAGGGGCGGTGTTCATCAGCCCCAGCATTTT.

This chain connects TRBV6-5 to TRBJ1-2; TRBD1 matches at 9 bases. J lost 8 bases, V lost 2 bases, and 3 bases had no gene match. The CDR3 is 13 residues long. CDR1 and CDR2 from the germline V gene are MNHEY and SVGAGI. CDR3 protein: CASSYQDRGGYTF. As DNA, the CDR3 is TGTGCCAGCAGTTACCAGGACAGGGGCGGCTACACCTTC.

This clonotype was seen once. The chain recombines TRBV6-1 with TRBJ2-3; the match to TRBD2 covers 8 bases. Germline CDR1 is MNHNS and CDR2 is SASEGT. The CDR3 is 17 amino acids. V shed 5 bases and J 5 bases; nucleotides not matched to a gene: 15. The CDR3: CASSIGVAGSTIDTQYF. CDR3 sequence (DNA): TGTGCCAGCAGTATCGGGGTAGCGGGGTCTACGATAGATACGCAGTATTTT.

This clonotype turned up a few times. The V and J genes are TRBV6-2 or TRBV6-3 and TRBJ2-3; TRBD2 might be the D (6 bases). CDR1 is MNHEY and CDR2 is SVGEGT in the germline V gene. V was cut by 5 bases and J by 4 bases, with 16 bases left in between. There are 15 residues in the CDR3. Written as DNA, the CDR3 is TGTGCCAGCAGTCCGCGGGGCGTGGTGGCAGATACGCAGTATTTT. It yields the protein CASSPRGVVADTQYF.

The chain joins TRBV30 to TRBJ2-7; D is unclear. The CDR3 length is 12 residues. Germline loops: CDR1 GTSNPN, CDR2 SVGIG (reference sequence). The V end was cut by 0 bases, the J end by 3 bases, with 6 bases between. The CDR3 reads CAWSVSVYEQYF. For the CDR3, the DNA is TGTGCCTGGAGTGTAAGTGTCTACGAGCAGTACTTC.

This clonotype was found a few times. This chain joins TRBV28 and TRBJ1-2; D call uncertain. The ends were cut back, 5 bases at V and 2 bases at J, with 9 bases in the middle. In germline, CDR1 is MDHEN, CDR2 SYDVKM. The CDR3 length is 13 residues. Here the CDR3 reads CASSPQLNYGYTF. CDR3 bases: TGTGCCAGCAGTCCACAGCTAAACTATGGCTACACCTTC.

V gene TRBV20-1 combines with J gene TRBJ1-1; 7 bases map to TRBD1. Per the germline V gene, CDR1 is DFQATT and CDR2 is SNEGSKA (reference sequence). Unmatched junction bases numbered 9, after V lost 5 bases and J lost 6 bases. The CDR3 is made up of 13 amino acids. CDR3 coding DNA: TGCAGTGCTGTCCAGGGGGGGGACGCTGAAGCTTTCTTT. Translation: CSAVQGGDAEAFF.

The chain has TRBV20-1 and TRBJ2-1; the match to TRBD1 covers 7 bases. Germline V gene data show CDR1 as DFQATT and CDR2 as SNEGSKA (reference sequence). J gave up 3 bases and V 3 bases, and 8 bases lay outside the gene matches. CDR3 length equals 15 residues. The CDR3 protein is CSASSGQANYNEQFF. The CDR3, as DNA: TGCAGTGCTAGTTCCGGACAGGCAAACTACAATGAGCAGTTCTTC.

The V and J genes are TRBV19 and TRBJ2-2, with D possibly TRBD1 on 5 matching bases. Germline V gene data show CDR1 as LNHDA and CDR2 as SQIVND (reference sequence). Deletions cut 6 bases from V and 0 bases from J, with 8 bases between. CDR3 length equals 14 residues. The CDR3 region is CASSQGTNTGELFF. In DNA, the CDR3 is TGTGCCAGTAGCCAGGGCACGAACACCGGGGAGCTGTTTTTT.

The rearrangement uses TRBV7-2 and TRBJ2-3; 8 nucleotides line up with TRBD1. Germline V gene sequence: CDR1 SGHTA, CDR2 FQGNSA. This CDR3 region has 16 residues. Trimming at V came to 2 bases and at J to 4 bases, leaving 8 bases not matched to a gene. The CDR3 bases are TGTGCCAGCAGCTTATCTCGGGCAGGGGGCCCAGATACGCAGTATTTT. As protein: CASSLSRAGGPDTQYF.